The following is a TCR beta chain sequence with its context. Its antigen is still unknown. TCR beta cDNA libraries had unique molecular identifiers. A single record per CDR3 protein comes from TCRdb applying MiXCR to the PCR reads. Altogether 650,000 to 900,000 distinct CDR3 sequences are present, 46% being singletons, with the ten largest covering 4.9%. This CDR3 has 17 amino acids. V was pared by 0 bases and J by 6 bases, with 13 bases of the junction left unmatched. CDR1 SGHRS and CDR2 YFSETQ come from the germline V gene. The data are from a study of post-analysis software for immune sequencing data. Notes on the study in general: Relative to controls, patients had about five TRBV segments at higher frequency, with TRBV5-6, TRBV5-1 and TRBV20-1 among these.

The sequence came from a girl aged 5 to 17 with multiple sclerosis. This chain connects TRBV5-1 to TRBJ2-7; TRBD2 aligns across 9 bases. What was sequenced was blood. CDR3 in DNA: TGCGCCAGCAGCTTGGGACTAGCGGAGCCGGCCGGAGTCGAGCAGTACTTC. It specifies CASSLGLAEPAGVEQYF.